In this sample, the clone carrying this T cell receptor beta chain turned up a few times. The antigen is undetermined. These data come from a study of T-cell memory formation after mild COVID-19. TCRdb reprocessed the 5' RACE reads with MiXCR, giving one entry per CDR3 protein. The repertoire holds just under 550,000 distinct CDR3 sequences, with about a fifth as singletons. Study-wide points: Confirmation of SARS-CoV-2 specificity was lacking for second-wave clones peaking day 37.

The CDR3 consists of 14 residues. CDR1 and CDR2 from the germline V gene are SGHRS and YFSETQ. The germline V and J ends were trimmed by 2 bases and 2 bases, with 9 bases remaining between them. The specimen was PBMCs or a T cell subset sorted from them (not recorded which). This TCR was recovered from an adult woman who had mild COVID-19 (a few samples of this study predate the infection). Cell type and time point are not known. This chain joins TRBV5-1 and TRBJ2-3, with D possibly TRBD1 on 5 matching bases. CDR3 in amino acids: CASSFRQITDTQYF. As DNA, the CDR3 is TGCGCCAGCAGCTTTAGACAGATCACAGATACGCAGTATTTT.